The 27 T cell receptor beta chains below all came from one sample that was sequenced in a study of blood T cell repertoires in COVID-19. The repertoire was sequenced with immunoSEQ multiplex PCR; TCRdb's copy has only in-frame clones and lacks some. The sample contains 130,000 to 150,000 clones, more than 75% of which appear only once. Sequenced sample: peripheral blood. These receptors were obtained from a man older than 75 with acute or convalescent COVID-19.

The rearrangement joins TRBV7-8 to TRBJ2-7, with D possibly being TRBD2 (6 bases). This CDR3 is 14 amino acids long. The V gene lost 1 base and the J gene lost 2 bases, with 9 bases spanning the gap. From germline, CDR1 is SGHVS and CDR2 FQNEAQ. The CDR3: CASSLDGGTYEQYF. The CDR3 nucleotides read TGTGCCAGCAGCTTAGATGGGGGGACCTACGAGCAGTACTTC.

In this sample, this clone turned up once. The chain joins TRBV30 to TRBJ2-1, with 11 bases identical to TRBD2. There are 14 residues in the CDR3. Germline loops: CDR1 GTSNPN, CDR2 SVGIG (reference sequence). Trimming cost V 8 bases and J 3 bases; bases outside gene matches: 6. In DNA, the CDR3 is TGTGCCGGTTCTAGCGGGGGGATCTACAATGAGCAGTTCTTC. Translating gives CAGSSGGIYNEQFF.

This sequence joins TRBV9 and TRBJ2-2, with D possibly being TRBD1 (6 bases). Germline values: CDR1 SGDLS, CDR2 YYNGEE. This CDR3 spans 16 amino acids. The V and J ends lost 2 bases and 6 bases respectively, with 17 bases between them. Written as DNA, the CDR3 is TGTGCCAGCAGCGTTGGGGCACAGGGTCTAGCCGGGGAGCTGTTTTTT. It encodes CASSVGAQGLAGELFF. Together with reference TRBV9 and TRBJ2-2, the CDR3 gives the full variable domain: DSGVTQTPKHLITATGQRVTLRCSPRSGDLSVYWYQQSLDQGLQFLIQYYNGEERAKGNILERFSAQQFPDLHSELNLSSLELGDSALYFCASSVGAQGLAGELFFGEGSRLTVL.

This clone was observed a single time. This chain connects TRBV27 to TRBJ2-1, with D perhaps matching TRBD2 (6 bases). Trimming took off 7 bases at V and 8 bases at J, with 18 bases between the two ends. This CDR3 has 14 amino acids. Germline CDR1 reads MNHEY; CDR2 reads SMNVEV (reference sequence). The CDR3 sequence: CASNLGTERDEQFF. In nucleotides, the CDR3 is TGTGCCAGCAATCTCGGAACGGAGCGGGATGAGCAGTTCTTC.

The chain is built from TRBV4-1 and TRBJ2-5; 11 nucleotides line up with TRBD2. The CDR3 extends over 16 amino acids. The J segment lost 1 base and the V segment lost 3 bases, leaving 4 bases of the junction unmatched. Per the germline V gene, CDR1 is MGHRA and CDR2 is YSYEKL. The CDR3 protein is CASSQGLAGGQETQYF. CDR3 nucleotide sequence: TGCGCCAGCAGCCAGGGTCTAGCGGGAGGCCAAGAGACCCAGTACTTC.

The J gene is TRBJ2-7, the V gene TRBV7-9; tentative D call: TRBD2 (5 bases). Trimming pared 2 bases from V and 3 bases from J, leaving 14 bases between. CDR3 length equals 15 residues. Germline assignment: CDR1 SEHNR and CDR2 FQNEAQ (reference sequence). Here the CDR3 DNA reads TGTGCCAGCAGCTTATTGGTGGGAGTGGGCTACGAGCAGTACTTC. It is translated as CASSLLVGVGYEQYF.

The CDR3 sequence: CASSTRVYPRGGTEAFF. The CDR3 DNA is TGTGCCAGTAGCACCCGGGTCTATCCCCGGGGGGGCACTGAAGCTTTCTTT. The chain combines TRBV19 with TRBJ1-1; maybe TRBD1 (5 bases). Trimming removed 6 bases from V and 4 bases from J, with 24 bases in between. The CDR3 totals 17 residues. CDR1 is LNHDA, CDR2 SQIVND, per germline (reference sequence).

The chain has TRBV3-1 (or the pseudogene TRBV3-2) and TRBJ1-3; possible D gene TRBD1, 5 bases. Germline-derived CDR1 and CDR2 are LGHDT and YNNKEL (reference sequence). Trimming removed 4 bases at V and 1 base at J, with 8 bases between. This CDR3 region has 14 residues. The CDR3 loop is CASSPTGSGNTIYF. The CDR3, as DNA: TGTGCCAGCAGCCCTACAGGTTCTGGAAACACCATATATTTT.

The V and J genes are TRBV5-1 and TRBJ1-2, with unresolved D. The V end lost 4 bases, the J end lost 4 bases, and 14 bases lay between the germline ends. The CDR3 length is 14 residues. Germline V CDR1 and CDR2: SGHRS, YFSETQ. The CDR3 loop reads CASSPEGESYGYTF. CDR3 DNA: TGCGCCAGCAGCCCCGAGGGAGAGTCCTATGGCTACACCTTC.

This clone was detected only once. The J gene is TRBJ2-4, the V gene TRBV4-1, with D possibly being TRBD1 (5 bases). The germline V gene has CDR1 MGHRA and CDR2 YSYEKL. Trimming removed 2 bases at V and 0 bases at J, with 14 bases between. There are 17 residues in the CDR3. DNA for the CDR3: TGCGCCAGCAGCCAAACCTGGGGCCCTCTAGCCAAAAACATTCAGTACTTC. Its protein is CASSQTWGPLAKNIQYF.

The rearrangement joins TRBV3-1 (or the pseudogene TRBV3-2) to TRBJ2-1, with 7 nucleotides matching TRBD2. The germline V gene has CDR1 LGHDT and CDR2 YNNKEL (reference sequence). CDR3 length: 19 residues. V dropped 7 bases and J dropped 2; count of bases not matched to a gene: 20. In nucleotides, the CDR3 is TGTGCCAGCACCAAAGATCCCAACCCTACTAGCGTAGCCTACAATGAGCAGTTCTTC. Its translation is CASTKDPNPTSVAYNEQFF.

The rearrangement joins TRBV28 to TRBJ1-5; D is possibly TRBD1 (6 bases). The CDR3 runs 15 residues. Germline lookup yields CDR1 MDHEN and CDR2 SYDVKM. V lost 4 bases and J lost 3, with 13 bases in between. CDR3: CASSSEQGFNQPQHF. In DNA, the CDR3 is TGTGCCAGCAGTTCGGAACAGGGTTTCAATCAGCCCCAGCATTTT.

This clone is a singleton in its sample. This sequence joins TRBV19 and TRBJ2-1; weak D call: TRBD1 (6 bases). V was trimmed by 2 bases and J by 5 bases, leaving 13 bases between them. Per germline, CDR1 LNHDA and CDR2 SQIVND (reference sequence). The CDR3 spans 15 residues. The CDR3 here is CASSISTGQHNEQFF. As DNA, the CDR3 is TGTGCCAGTAGTATAAGTACGGGACAACACAATGAGCAGTTCTTC.

The chain recombines TRBV7-2 with TRBJ1-2, with D maybe TRBD1 (5 bases). The CDR3 is 14 residues long. The germline CDR1 and CDR2 sequences are SGHTA and FQGNSA. V dropped 8 bases and J dropped 1 base, with 14 bases sitting between them. The CDR3 sequence: CASLPGWGNYGYTF. The CDR3 DNA reads TGTGCCAGCCTACCAGGGTGGGGTAACTATGGCTACACCTTC.

The rearrangement uses TRBV6-5 and TRBJ1-1, with TRBD1 matching over 10 bases. The J segment lost 6 bases and the V segment lost 5 bases, leaving 6 bases of the junction unmatched. CDR3 length equals 14 residues. CDR1 is MNHEY and CDR2 is SVGAGI in the germline V gene. The CDR3 region has the DNA TGTGCCAGCAGTCGGACAGGGGGATTCTCTGAAGCTTTCTTT. It yields the protein CASSRTGGFSEAFF.

The chain carries TRBV3-1 (or the pseudogene TRBV3-2) and TRBJ2-2, with 7 bases aligning to TRBD1. Trimming at V came to 5 bases and at J to 1 base, leaving 7 bases not matched to a gene. The germline gives CDR1 LGHDT, CDR2 YNNKEL (reference sequence). The CDR3 is 16 amino acids. The CDR3 coding sequence is TGTGCCAGCAGCGCCGGGGACAGCCTGAACACCGGGGAGCTGTTTTTT. As protein: CASSAGDSLNTGELFF.

The V call is TRBV7-2, the J call TRBJ2-5; no definite D call. This CDR3 is built from 13 residues. V was clipped by 0 bases and J by 5 bases, with 7 bases between them. The germline CDR1 and CDR2 sequences are SGHTA and FQGNSA. The CDR3 DNA sequence: TGTGCCAGCAGCTTAGCGCCCGGGGAGACCCAGTACTTC. This translates into CASSLAPGETQYF.

This clone was counted a few times. This chain connects TRBV16 to TRBJ1-6; D not certain. The CDR3 loop spans 15 amino acids. CDR1 and CDR2 from the germline V gene are KGHSY and FQNENV. Trimming pared 4 bases from V and 7 bases from J, leaving 14 bases between. The CDR3 sequence is CASSPVASFNSPLHF. CDR3 DNA: TGTGCCAGCAGCCCGGTCGCGAGTTTCAATTCACCCCTCCACTTT.

The chain is built from TRBV30 and TRBJ1-5, with a weak D call TRBD1 (5 bases). The length of the CDR3 is 13 residues. The V gene lost 7 bases and the J gene lost 7 bases, with 17 bases spanning the gap. In germline, CDR1 is GTSNPN, CDR2 SVGIG (reference sequence). CDR3 sequence: CAYALDTRQPQHF. DNA of the CDR3: TGTGCCTACGCCTTGGACACCCGGCAGCCCCAGCATTTT.

The chain carries TRBV18 and TRBJ1-6; D might be TRBD1 (5 bases). Germline CDR1 reads KGHSH; CDR2 reads LQKENI. Trimming cost V 4 bases and J 9 bases, with 16 bases left between them. CDR3 length equals 15 residues. CDR3 protein: CASSRGVGASSPLHF. For the CDR3, the DNA is TGTGCCAGCTCACGGGGTGTTGGGGCGAGTTCACCCCTCCACTTT.

The chain couples TRBV11-2 to TRBJ2-7, with 7 bases lining up with TRBD2. There are 14 residues in the CDR3. Per the germline V gene, CDR1 is SGHAT and CDR2 is FQNNGV. Trimming took 5 bases from V and 5 from J; bases not matched to a gene: 9. The CDR3 loop reads CASSPPRGGNEQYF. As DNA, the CDR3 is TGTGCCAGCAGCCCACCCCGGGGAGGGAACGAGCAGTACTTC. Full variable domain (outside the CDR3, taken from reference TRBV11-2 and TRBJ2-7): EAGVAQSPRYKIIEKRQSVAFWCNPISGHATLYWYQQILGQGPKLLIQFQNNGVVDDSQLPKDRFSAERLKGVDSTLKIQPAKLEDSAVYLCASSPPRGGNEQYFGPGTRLTVT.

The rearrangement uses TRBV18 and TRBJ1-1, with D unresolved. The CDR3 covers 13 residues. V was pared by 2 bases and J by 2 bases, with 6 bases between. CDR1 is KGHSH, CDR2 LQKENI, per germline. CDR3 DNA sequence: TGTGCCAGCTCACCAAACAGAAACACTGAAGCTTTCTTT. Translated, it gives CASSPNRNTEAFF.

This chain joins TRBV7-2 and TRBJ1-1; 7 bases are a match to TRBD1. The trim removed 5 bases at V and 1 base at J, leaving 4 bases unmatched. CDR1 is SGHTA and CDR2 is FQGNSA in the germline V gene. This CDR3 comprises 14 residues. The CDR3 DNA follows: TGTGCCAGCAGCAGGGACAGAGAGAACACTGAAGCTTTCTTT. Translated: CASSRDRENTEAFF.

The chain combines TRBV5-1 with TRBJ1-4; D is unclear. This CDR3 region has 14 residues. The V gene's germline CDR1 is SGHRS and CDR2 YFSETQ. Trimming stripped 6 bases from V and 5 bases from J, with 14 bases between. The CDR3 here is CASKEGARNEKLFF. CDR3 sequence (DNA): TGCGCCAGCAAGGAAGGAGCCAGAAATGAAAAACTGTTTTTT.

This chain uses TRBV3-1 (or the pseudogene TRBV3-2) with TRBJ2-1; 14 positions agree with TRBD2. Trimming at V came to 5 bases and at J to 5 bases, leaving 5 bases not matched to a gene. The germline V gene has CDR1 LGHDT and CDR2 YNNKEL (reference sequence). CDR3 length equals 16 residues. The CDR3 region has the DNA TGTGCCAGCAGCTATATGGGACTAGCGGGAGACAATGAGCAGTTCTTC. Amino acids: CASSYMGLAGDNEQFF.

The J gene is TRBJ2-1, the V gene TRBV10-1; 8 positions agree with TRBD2. Per germline, CDR1 WNHNN and CDR2 SYGVQD (reference sequence). This CDR3 has 15 amino acids. J gave up 3 bases and V 3 bases, and 4 bases lay outside the gene matches. CDR3 region: CASSDPSGSYNEQFF. CDR3 nucleotides: TGCGCCAGCAGTGACCCCAGCGGGAGCTACAATGAGCAGTTCTTC.

The chain couples TRBV5-1 to TRBJ2-5; tentatively, D is TRBD2 (5 bases). In germline, CDR1 is SGHRS, CDR2 YFSETQ. V was pared by 0 bases and J by 0 bases, with 9 bases between. The CDR3 consists of 15 residues. The CDR3 loop reads CASSLDPGNQETQYF. CDR3 DNA sequence: TGCGCCAGCAGCTTGGACCCGGGGAACCAAGAGACCCAGTACTTC.